This entry describes one TCR beta chain. What it binds is not known. The source of the sample is a study of CD8 T cells in Susac syndrome. J lost 10 bases, V lost 5 bases, and 8 bases had no gene match. This CDR3 comprises 14 residues. CD8+ and CD4+ T cells circulating in blood were sequenced for TCR beta. TEMRA cells were enriched by FACS, while CD8+ and CD4+ T cells were obtained through a negative isolation that was performed magnetically. Random hexamers were used to reverse transcribe about 0.5 to 1 ug of RNA. Amplification of TCR beta CDR3 across 54 Vbeta and 13 Jbeta was performed with immunoSEQ multiplex PCR. TCRdb ran MiXCR on the immunoSEQ multiplex PCR reads and lists one entry per CDR3 protein. In the table there are roughly 120,000 distinct CDR3 sequences, 85% to 95% of which are singletons. Findings and limits, study-wide: As the study acknowledged, the number of individuals in its TCR sequencing and HLA analysis was relatively small.

V usage is TRBV12-3 or TRBV12-4 and J usage is TRBJ2-1; TRBD1 aligns across 10 bases. This TCR derives from a human donor with multiple sclerosis. The sequenced material came from CD8+ T cells from PBMCs. In DNA form, the CDR3 reads TGTGCCAGCAGTCCGGGACAGGGGAGGAGGGAGCAGTTCTTC. As protein: CASSPGQGRREQFF.